These 24 T cell receptor beta chains came from one sample sequenced in a study of CD8+CD57+ T cells in acquired aplastic anemia. TCR beta VDJ and CDR3 were profiled, and genomic DNA was the template. Each CDR3 protein is one row after TCRdb ran MiXCR on the reads. The table records hundreds of thousands of distinct CDR3 sequences, 70% to 85% of them present only once. The patients chosen for sequencing had shown expansion of CD8+CD57+ cells (detected by flow cytometry). Sequenced sample: sorted CD4+, CD8+, or CD8+CD57+ T cells (not recorded which) from PBMCs. Receptor source: a human donor with aplastic anemia.

This clonotype showed up just a few times. At one of its ends the junction is not consistent with the germline gene, which may arise from a read error. The J gene is TRBJ2-3, the V gene TRBV7-2, with D possibly TRBD2 on 5 matching bases. CDR1 is SGHTA, CDR2 FQGNSA, per germline. The CDR3 spans 14 residues. The CDR3 DNA follows: TGTGCCAGCAGCCTTGGAGGCGCGGAGCAGCAGTACGTCTTT. This gives the protein CASSLGGAEQQYVF.

J is TRBJ2-1 and V is TRBV7-9; D call uncertain. The germline gives CDR1 SEHNR, CDR2 FQNEAQ (reference sequence). V was shortened by 1 base and J by 9 bases, with 13 bases between the two germline ends. The CDR3 covers 14 residues. The CDR3 DNA reads TGTGCCAGCAGCTTAGGCAGCGATTGGATTGAGCAGTTCTTC. Translating it yields CASSLGSDWIEQFF.

For this clonotype: Given the absence of the conserved phenylalanine or tryptophan at the CDR3 end, a read error is likely. The limits of the CDR3 on the DNA are not certain, so only TCRdb's listed CDR3 is given. The rearrangement links TRBV7-8 to TRBJ2-3; TRBD1, the D gene given by the table, was not confirmed from the DNA. A total of 13 residues make up the CDR3, ends included. Germline-derived CDR1 and CDR2 are SGHVS and FQNEAQ. This CDR3 reads CASGFHPDGTAHS.

This sequence joins TRBV5-5 and TRBJ2-7; TRBD2 aligns across 7 bases. This CDR3 has 14 amino acids. Germline V lookup: CDR1 SGHKS, CDR2 YYEKEE (reference sequence). Here the CDR3 DNA reads TGTGCCAGCAGCGGTGGGGGGGTAGGCTACCAGCAGTTTGTC. This sequence encodes CASSGGGVGYQQFV.

The rearrangement uses TRBV2 and TRBJ2-3; 8 bases align to TRBD2. Per germline, CDR1 SNHLY and CDR2 FYNNEI. This CDR3 has 13 residues. CDR3 sequence: CSTGSGGSDTQYF. The CDR3, as DNA: TGTTCCACCGGCAGCGGGGGCTCAGATACGCAGTATTTT.

In its sample, this clonotype was seen a few times. The rearrangement links TRBV7-8 to TRBJ1-2, with TRBD1 matching over 12 bases. The CDR3 is made up of 18 amino acids. The trim removed 5 bases at V and 3 bases at J, leaving 13 bases unmatched. Germline CDR1 and CDR2: SGHVS and FQNEAQ. CDR3: CASSPSPGTGGADYGYTF. As DNA, the CDR3 is TGTGCCAGCAGCCCGAGTCCCGGGACAGGGGGCGCCGACTATGGCTACACCTTC.

V is TRBV7-8 and J is TRBJ1-5; weak D call: TRBD1 (5 bases). The V end was cut by 1 base, the J end by 16 bases, with 23 bases between. This CDR3 comprises 15 residues. CDR1 and CDR2 from the germline V gene are SGHVS and FQNEAQ. DNA of the CDR3: TGTGCCAGCAGCTTAGGGGGCGCCCGAAATCAGCAGTATCATTTT. This codes for CASSLGGARNQQYHF.

Details on this clonotype: The CDR3 carries no conserved terminal phenylalanine or tryptophan, so it likely arises from a read error. Because the CDR3's place on the DNA is in doubt, the DNA is left out and the CDR3 is given as listed by TCRdb. This chain joins TRBV7-3 and TRBJ2-7; the table assigns TRBD1, which was not confirmed against the DNA. The V gene's germline CDR1 is SGHTA and CDR2 FQGTGA. From its first to its last residue, the CDR3 has 13 amino acids. Here the CDR3 reads CASSFSGTGANFL.

The chain joins TRBV15 to TRBJ2-3; 7 bases agree with TRBD2. V lost 5 bases, J lost 7 bases, and 9 bases stayed unmatched. Germline CDR1 LNHNV, CDR2 YYDKDF (reference sequence). CDR3 length equals 14 residues. This CDR3 reads CATSCGGGPYTQYF. CDR3 coding DNA: TGTGCCACCAGCTGCGGGGGAGGTCCCTATACGCAGTATTTT.

This chain joins TRBV9 and TRBJ1-5; D is undetermined. Germline-derived CDR1 and CDR2 are SGDLS and YYNGEE. This CDR3 has 14 amino acids. Trimming left V 7 bases short and J 16 bases short, with 27 bases between. This CDR3 is CASGGAGNIQYFHF. The CDR3 coding sequence is TGTGCCAGCGGAGGTGCTGGGAACATTCAGTACTTCCATTTT.

V is TRBV7-8 and J is TRBJ2-3; TRBD2 is a possible D gene (5 bases). Trimming shortened V by 1 base and J by 15 bases, and 23 bases separated the two germline ends. CDR1 is SGHVS, CDR2 FQNEAQ, per germline. The CDR3 covers 15 residues. The DNA of the CDR3 is TGTGCCAGCAGCTTAGTTGACGGGATCGATAATACGTATTATTTT. This codes for CASSLVDGIDNTYYF.

This clonotype was recorded only once. Since no conserved phenylalanine or tryptophan closes the CDR3, a read error is the likely cause. The limits of the CDR3 on the DNA are not certain, so only TCRdb's listed CDR3 is given. The chain employs TRBV7-8 and TRBJ2-3. Germline CDR1 SGHVS, CDR2 FQNEAQ. The CDR3 extends over 13 residues, inclusive of both ends. CDR3 amino acids: CASGVGGTDEKHY.

This clonotype has only one observation. V is TRBV7-8 and J is TRBJ2-3; TRBD2 aligns across 7 bases. V was pared by 8 bases and J by 8 bases, with 13 bases of the junction left unmatched. Germline CDR1 SGHVS, CDR2 FQNEAQ. The CDR3 extends over 14 amino acids. CDR3 nucleotides: TGTGCCAGCTGCATAGCGGGCAGTCCCGTTACGCAGTATTTT. Its protein is CASCIAGSPVTQYF.

V and J are TRBV7-8 and TRBJ2-7; 7 nucleotides align to TRBD2. Trimming removed 2 bases from V and 8 bases from J; junction bases left unmatched: 9. Germline V gene sequence: CDR1 SGHVS, CDR2 FQNEAQ. This CDR3 spans 14 amino acids. Here the CDR3 reads CASSLKGGGHKQYF. The CDR3 DNA is TGTGCCAGCAGCTTAAAGGGCGGGGGTCACAAGCAGTACTTC.

The CDR3 spells CASSSDGTWGNAQFF. In nucleotides, the CDR3 is TGTGCCAGCAGTTCTGACGGGACTTGGGGAAATGCCCAGTTCTTC. The genes are TRBV7-3 and TRBJ2-1; D is perhaps TRBD2 (6 bases). CDR3 length: 15 amino acids. Per the germline V gene, CDR1 is SGHTA and CDR2 is FQGTGA. The ends were cut back, 6 bases at V and 13 bases at J, with 25 bases in the middle.

This clonotype was recorded at least ten times. The rearrangement joins TRBV5-7 to TRBJ1-1; D call uncertain. TRBV5-7 is recorded as an ORF, its role being uncertain. CDR3 size: 17 residues. Trimming stripped 2 bases from V and 6 bases from J, with 23 bases between. CDR3 protein: CASSFRGGRHGSAEAFF. The CDR3 DNA sequence: TGTGCCAGCAGCTTCCGGGGTGGGCGGCATGGGTCGGCTGAAGCTTTCTTT.

The rearrangement uses TRBV7-9 and TRBJ2-3, with D possibly matching TRBD2 (6 bases). CDR1 is SEHNR and CDR2 is FQNEAQ in the germline V gene (reference sequence). The ends were cut back, 0 bases at V and 12 bases at J, with 16 bases in the middle. The length of the CDR3 is 14 residues. CDR3 in DNA: TGTGCCAGCAGCTTAGCGGGAGGCGCGGATGGCCAGTATTTT. Its protein is CASSLAGGADGQYF.

This clonotype was found once. V and J are TRBV9 and TRBJ2-3, with D possibly being TRBD2 (6 bases). Germline V gene sequence: CDR1 SGDLS, CDR2 YYNGEE. With 2 bases removed from V and 13 bases from J, the gap between germline ends came to 23 bases. CDR3 size: 15 residues. The CDR3 DNA sequence: TGTGCCAGCAGCGTCGGAACAGCGGGCCTCTCCTACAAGTATTTT. Translating gives CASSVGTAGLSYKYF.

The table lists this clonotype with a count of one. The CDR3 carries no conserved terminal phenylalanine or tryptophan, so it likely arises from a read error. It is unclear where the CDR3 begins or ends on the DNA, so no DNA is shown, and the CDR3 is as TCRdb lists it. This chain joins TRBV7-2 and TRBJ1-2; the table's D call of TRBD1 was not tested on the DNA. The CDR3 contains 13 residues when both ends are counted. Germline-derived CDR1 and CDR2 are SGHTA and FQGNSA. The CDR3 protein is CASSLAEPPCNTH.

The V call is TRBV29-1, the J call TRBJ1-2; D is perhaps TRBD1 (5 bases). The CDR3 consists of 12 residues. Trimming cost V 4 bases and J 5 bases, with 11 bases left between them. CDR1 and CDR2 from the germline V gene are SQVTM and ANQGSEA. DNA of the CDR3: TGCAGCGTTGCCGTTGGGGGATATGGCTACACCTTC. Translation gives CSVAVGGYGYTF.

This rearrangement joins TRBV29-1 to TRBJ1-1; TRBD1 matches at 8 bases. CDR1 SQVTM and CDR2 ANQGSEA come from the germline V gene. V gave up 7 bases and J gave up 5 bases; unmatched junction bases: 12. The CDR3 is 14 residues long. The CDR3 bases are TGCAGCGCCAGGGGGCTAGGCCGCAGAACTGAAGCTTTCTTT. It is translated as CSARGLGRRTEAFF.

By share, this clonotype counts as medium-sized. The chain employs TRBV9 and TRBJ2-1; TRBD2 aligns across 13 bases. Losses at the gene ends were 4 bases for V and 7 bases for J; bases not matched to a gene: 5. Germline values: CDR1 SGDLS, CDR2 YYNGEE. The CDR3 covers 15 residues. CDR3 in amino acids: CASSPWTSGSNEQFF. The CDR3 DNA follows: TGTGCCAGCAGCCCCTGGACTAGCGGGAGTAATGAGCAGTTCTTC.

With respect to this clonotype: Its ends do not fully match the called genes, so a read error is possible. The chain has TRBV2 and TRBJ2-3, with TRBD2 identical over 10 bases. There are 14 residues in the CDR3. Per the germline V gene, CDR1 is SNHLY and CDR2 is FYNNEI. CDR3 in amino acids: CASRLAGGPATHFF. CDR3 nucleotide sequence: TGTGCCAGCAGGTTAGCGGGAGGTCCTGCTACGCATTTTTTT.

About this clonotype itself: It may be a read error: a sequence one base away is much more abundant. Because it lacks the conserved phenylalanine or tryptophan at the end, this CDR3 is likely a read error. It is unclear where the CDR3 begins or ends on the DNA, so no DNA is shown, and the CDR3 is as TCRdb lists it. The V and J genes are TRBV7-9 and TRBJ1-2. CDR1 and CDR2 (germline): SEHNR, FQNEAQ (reference sequence). The CDR3 is 13 residues long, ends included. The CDR3 reads CASSALAETQYFG.